The TCR beta chain under discussion was sequenced for a study of shared clonotypes between healthy human individuals. The V gene's germline CDR1 is MNHEY and CDR2 SVGAGI. The CDR3 loop spans 13 amino acids. Trimming took 4 bases from V and 8 from J; bases not matched to a gene: 3. Profiling relied on immunoSEQ multiplex PCR, and the TCRdb table lists in-frame clones only, not all of them. This table has some 1,900,000 clones, about 95% appearing once. Naive CD8 cells, CD45RO-negative and positively selected for CCR7, excluded terminally differentiated effector memory CD45RA+ cells. The receptor comes from a man younger than 30 in good health. The chain joins TRBV6-5 to TRBJ2-1; TRBD1 matches at 9 bases. The sequenced sample was naive CD8+ T cells sorted from blood. The CDR3 sequence is CASSSGQGDEQFF. The CDR3, as DNA: TGTGCCAGCAGTTCGGGACAGGGAGATGAGCAGTTCTTC.